The 30 T cell receptor beta chains listed next were all sequenced from one sample in a study of T cells in Graves' hyperthyroidism and ophthalmopathy. Regions amplified from RNA transcripts were the TCR beta CDR3 regions. During a first-round RT-PCR of the TCR CDR3, the HTBI primer set was used. TCRdb redid the calling of the multiplex PCR reads with MiXCR, one entry per CDR3 protein. The data hold hundreds of thousands of distinct CDR3 sequences, with roughly 37% observed a single time. Sequenced: blood. These receptors all stem from a man between 18 and 35 years old with Graves' hyperthyroidism.

The V call is TRBV19, the J call TRBJ1-2; unclear D gene. CDR3 length: 8 residues. Trimming removed 11 bases at V and 5 bases at J, with 3 bases between. Germline assignment: CDR1 LNHDA and CDR2 SQIVND (reference sequence). The CDR3 reads CAQYGYTF. CDR3 nucleotide sequence: TGTGCCCAGTATGGCTACACCTTC.

The J gene is TRBJ2-2, the V gene TRBV11-2, with D unclear. Trimming removed 5 bases from V and 3 bases from J, with 7 bases in between. The CDR3 extends over 13 amino acids. The germline V gene encodes CDR1 SGHAT and CDR2 FQNNGV. DNA for the CDR3: TGTGCCAGCAGCCCCACTTACACCGGGGAGCTGTTTTTT. The encoded protein is CASSPTYTGELFF.

This clonotype was recorded a few times. V is TRBV6-6 and J is TRBJ1-2; TRBD1 matches at 7 bases. Germline loops: CDR1 MNHNY, CDR2 SVGAGI (reference sequence). The V segment lost 10 bases and the J segment 0 bases; nucleotides outside the gene matches: 8. The CDR3 has 14 residues. The CDR3 protein is CAIRGTESNYGYTF. CDR3 in DNA: TGTGCCATCAGGGGGACAGAGTCTAACTATGGCTACACCTTC.

This clonotype was recorded at least ten times. This sequence joins TRBV2 and TRBJ1-1, with TRBD1 matching 10 bases. The CDR3 runs 15 residues. Germline V gene data show CDR1 as SNHLY and CDR2 as FYNNEI. The V and J ends lost 10 bases and 0 bases, in that order; junction bases with no gene match: 8. The CDR3 reads CATKGQGRMNTEAFF. The DNA of the CDR3 is TGTGCCACCAAGGGACAGGGGCGAATGAACACTGAAGCTTTCTTT.

This clonotype was detected only a few times. The chain is built from TRBV7-2 and TRBJ2-6; 9 bases match TRBD1. Germline CDR1 is SGHTA and CDR2 is FQGNSA. The CDR3 consists of 18 residues. The junction had 10 bases not matched to a gene; V was cut back by 5 bases and J by 2 bases. CDR3 sequence (DNA): TGTGCCAGCAGCACCCAACAGGGGGCGCGGGCTGGGGCCAACGTCCTGACTTTC. The encoded protein is CASSTQQGARAGANVLTF.

This chain uses TRBV11-2 with TRBJ1-2; no clear D gene. V was clipped by 1 base and J by 8 bases, with 11 bases between them. The CDR3 consists of 13 residues. Per the germline V gene, CDR1 is SGHAT and CDR2 is FQNNGV. The CDR3 is CASSLGPTGGYTF. The CDR3 coding sequence is TGTGCCAGCAGCTTAGGACCAACTGGGGGCTACACCTTC.

The V gene is TRBV19, the J gene TRBJ1-1, with a possible D match to TRBD1 (6 bases). CDR1 and CDR2 (germline): LNHDA, SQIVND (reference sequence). V was cut by 4 bases and J by 11 bases, with 14 bases left in between. The CDR3 spans 12 residues. CDR3 region: CASSRDTSLAFF. The CDR3 bases are TGTGCCAGTAGTAGGGACACATCGCTGGCTTTCTTT. Full variable domain (missing parts from reference TRBV19 and TRBJ1-1): DGGITQSPKYLFRKEGQNVTLSCEQNLNHDAMYWYRQDPGQGLRLIYYSQIVNDFQKGDIAEGYSVSREKKESFPLTVTSAQKNPTAFYLCASSRDTSLAFFGQGTRLTVV.

V usage is TRBV11-2 and J usage is TRBJ2-7; 11 bases are shared with TRBD2. Germline loops: CDR1 SGHAT, CDR2 FQNNGV. CDR3 length: 15 amino acids. Trimming removed 8 bases from V and 0 bases from J; junction bases left unmatched: 6. The CDR3 loop reads CASLLAGGLSYEQYF. Written as DNA, the CDR3 is TGTGCCAGCCTTCTAGCGGGAGGCCTCTCCTACGAGCAGTACTTC.

This clonotype was counted many times. The chain recombines TRBV6-1 with TRBJ1-5, with TRBD1 matching over 9 bases. The CDR3 length is 14 residues. Germline loops: CDR1 MNHNS, CDR2 SASEGT. The V segment lost 7 bases and the J segment 2 bases; nucleotides outside the gene matches: 3. Here the CDR3 reads CASKDRGGNQPQHF. CDR3 nucleotides: TGTGCCAGCAAGGACAGGGGAGGCAATCAGCCCCAGCATTTT.

This clonotype was found a few times. The chain links TRBV6-5 to TRBJ2-7, with D tentatively TRBD1 (6 bases). This CDR3 comprises 14 residues. The V end lost 5 bases, the J end lost 4 bases, and 15 bases lay between the germline ends. In germline, CDR1 is MNHEY, CDR2 SVGAGI. As DNA, the CDR3 is TGTGCCAGCAGTGAACAGGAGAGGGGGTACGAGCAGTACTTC. Residues: CASSEQERGYEQYF.

There are a few counts of this clonotype. A read error may account for a junction end that differs from germline. The gene calls are TRBV4-1 and TRBJ1-6, with D possibly matching TRBD1 (6 bases). Germline V gives CDR1 MGHRA, CDR2 YSYEKL. The CDR3 is made up of 15 amino acids. This CDR3 is CASSQLPDSNSPLHF. The CDR3 nucleotides are TGTGCCAGCAGCCAATTACCGGACAGCAATTCACCCCTCCACTTT.

The chain combines TRBV4-1 with TRBJ1-2; no clear D. Germline CDR1 reads MGHRA; CDR2 reads YSYEKL. The V end lost 0 bases, the J end lost 5 bases, and 13 bases lay between the germline ends. This CDR3 contains 15 residues. The CDR3 sequence: CASSQDREPGYGYTF. The CDR3, as DNA: TGCGCCAGCAGCCAAGATCGGGAGCCGGGGTATGGCTACACCTTC.

This clonotype was recorded a few times. The CDR3 region is CASSDPTAFYGYTF. CDR3 sequence (DNA): TGTGCCAGCAGCGACCCCACAGCCTTCTATGGCTACACCTTC. V gene TRBV5-6 combines with J gene TRBJ1-2; D remains unclear. CDR3 length: 14 residues. Germline CDR1 and CDR2: SGHDT and YYEEEE. Trimming took off 4 bases at V and 4 bases at J, with 14 bases between the two ends.

This clonotype was observed at least ten times. The V call is TRBV15, the J call TRBJ2-7; D tentatively reads TRBD1 or TRBD2 (5 bases each). There are 13 residues in the CDR3. Germline V gene sequence: CDR1 LNHNV, CDR2 YYDKDF (reference sequence). V lost 6 bases and J 6 bases, leaving 15 bases between the germline ends. In DNA form, the CDR3 reads TGTGCCACCAGTACCAAATGGGACGGCGAGCAGTACTTC. Translated: CATSTKWDGEQYF.

A remark on this clonotype: A read error may be the cause here, since a much bigger clone is one base away. This rearrangement joins TRBV6-5 to TRBJ1-2; D might be TRBD1 (5 bases). The CDR3 covers 13 residues. The germline V gene has CDR1 MNHEY and CDR2 SVGAGI. V lost 2 bases, J lost 12 bases, and 16 bases lay in between. CDR3 sequence reads: CASSYDSYKVNTF. CDR3 nucleotides: TGTGCCAGCAGTTACGACAGTTACAAGGTGAACACCTTC.

The chain joins TRBV6-5 to TRBJ1-1, with 7 bases identical to TRBD1. Per germline, CDR1 MNHEY and CDR2 SVGAGI. The CDR3 has 13 amino acids. V lost 8 bases and J lost 5; bases outside the gene matches: 8. The CDR3 sequence is CASRRAGGTEAFF. DNA for the CDR3: TGTGCCAGCCGGAGGGCAGGGGGGACTGAAGCTTTCTTT.

This clonotype appeared many times. The CDR3 here is CATSRDMSAGRETQYF. The DNA of the CDR3 is TGTGCCACCAGCAGAGATATGTCGGCAGGGAGGGAGACCCAGTACTTC. This chain uses TRBV15 with TRBJ2-5; D perhaps matches TRBD2 (6 bases). Germline lookup yields CDR1 LNHNV and CDR2 YYDKDF (reference sequence). The V end was cut by 0 bases, the J end by 5 bases, with 16 bases between. This CDR3 has 16 residues.

There are many counts of this clonotype. The chain combines TRBV29-1 with TRBJ1-2; the match to TRBD1 covers 8 bases. This CDR3 is 16 amino acids long. Per the germline V gene, CDR1 is SQVTM and CDR2 is ANQGSEA. V shed 7 bases, J shed 5 bases, and the junction held 18 bases outside the gene matches. The CDR3, as DNA: TGCAGCGGTGGCCCCGGACAGGGACGGAAAGGTTATGGCTACACCTTC. It yields the protein CSGGPGQGRKGYGYTF.

This chain uses TRBV29-1 with TRBJ1-2; the D gene is possibly TRBD1 (5 bases). With 7 bases removed from V and 7 bases from J, the gap between germline ends came to 16 bases. The CDR3 has 12 amino acids. CDR1 and CDR2 (germline): SQVTM, ANQGSEA. The chain's CDR3 is CSAGLTGGGYTF. The CDR3, as DNA: TGCAGCGCTGGCCTCACCGGGGGTGGCTACACCTTC.

The V call is TRBV7-9, the J call TRBJ2-7, with TRBD1 matching over 10 bases. CDR3 length: 15 amino acids. Per germline, CDR1 SEHNR and CDR2 FQNEAQ (reference sequence). Trimming cost V 8 bases and J 1 base; bases outside gene matches: 8. DNA for the CDR3: TGTGCCAGCTCACCGTCGGGACAGGGGTCCTACGAGCAGTACTTC. It encodes CASSPSGQGSYEQYF.

In nucleotides, the CDR3 is TGTGCCAGCAGGGTCACGTCAAACACCGGGGAGCTGTTTTTT. This sequence encodes CASRVTSNTGELFF. This rearrangement joins TRBV2 to TRBJ2-2; D unclear. Germline V lookup: CDR1 SNHLY, CDR2 FYNNEI. The CDR3 has 14 amino acids. The V and J ends lost 6 bases and 2 bases respectively, with 10 bases between them.

This clonotype was found many times. The J gene is TRBJ2-5, the V gene TRBV29-1; no reliable D call. Germline CDR1 SQVTM, CDR2 ANQGSEA. The CDR3 is made up of 12 amino acids. The germline V and J ends were trimmed by 5 bases and 1 base, with 8 bases remaining between them. CDR3 loop: CSVSPSQETQYF. CDR3 nucleotides: TGCAGCGTTTCGCCTAGCCAAGAGACCCAGTACTTC.

This clonotype turned up a few times. This rearrangement joins TRBV20-1 to TRBJ2-7, with D maybe TRBD2 (6 bases). The V and J ends lost 1 base and 3 bases respectively, with 10 bases between them. The CDR3 consists of 13 residues. The germline V gene has CDR1 DFQATT and CDR2 SNEGSKA (reference sequence). CDR3 protein: CSARAPAGYEQYF. The CDR3 nucleotides are TGCAGTGCTAGAGCCCCAGCGGGCTACGAGCAGTACTTC.

This clonotype was counted many times. The gene calls are TRBV10-3 and TRBJ1-2; tentatively, D is TRBD1 (6 bases). V was shortened by 10 bases and J by 2 bases, with 14 bases between the two germline ends. Germline CDR1 and CDR2: ENHRY and SYGVKD. The CDR3 spans 13 residues. The DNA for the CDR3 is TGTGCCACCGGTGGACAGAACAACTATGGCTACACCTTC. Amino acid sequence: CATGGQNNYGYTF.

The chain joins TRBV20-1 to TRBJ2-3; 11 nucleotides align to TRBD1. With V trimmed by 4 bases and J by 6 bases, 3 bases remained unmatched. CDR3 length: 13 amino acids. CDR1 is DFQATT, CDR2 SNEGSKA, per germline (reference sequence). The CDR3 is CSATGQGEDTQYF. DNA for the CDR3: TGCAGTGCTACGGGACAGGGGGAGGATACGCAGTATTTT.

Only a few counts were recorded for this clonotype. This chain uses TRBV2 with TRBJ1-1; D not certain. V lost 4 bases and J 4 bases, leaving 10 bases between the germline ends. CDR1 is SNHLY, CDR2 FYNNEI, per germline. The CDR3 spans 13 residues. CDR3 nucleotides: TGTGCCAGCAGTGGTAGGGTGGCCACTGAAGCTTTCTTT. Its protein product is CASSGRVATEAFF.

This clonotype came up many times. V gene TRBV7-2 combines with J gene TRBJ2-2; TRBD1 matches at 8 bases. V shed 11 bases, J shed 2 bases, and the junction held 4 bases outside the gene matches. The CDR3 totals 13 residues. From germline, CDR1 is SGHTA and CDR2 FQGNSA. The CDR3: CASGTGNTGELFF. As DNA, the CDR3 is TGTGCCTCCGGGACAGGAAACACCGGGGAGCTGTTTTTT.

This clonotype was detected only a few times. As DNA, the CDR3 is TGTGCCAGCACCCCCCAGACAGGGAGGGAGGAGACCCAGTACTTC. Translating gives CASTPQTGREETQYF. The chain uses TRBV7-2 and TRBJ2-5; tentatively, D is TRBD1 or TRBD2 (7 bases each). The CDR3 is 15 amino acids. The V and J ends lost 7 bases and 5 bases respectively, with 20 bases between them. Germline V gene sequence: CDR1 SGHTA, CDR2 FQGNSA.

The chain is built from TRBV7-9 and TRBJ1-5; 8 bases are a match to TRBD1. The CDR3 runs to 13 residues. From germline, CDR1 is SEHNR and CDR2 FQNEAQ (reference sequence). The V and J ends lost 7 bases and 11 bases, in that order; junction bases with no gene match: 10. The CDR3 DNA follows: TGTGCCAGCAACCAGGACAGGGAGGAGACCCAGCATTTT. This sequence encodes CASNQDREETQHF.

In its sample, this clonotype was seen many times. The chain couples TRBV20-1 to TRBJ1-1, with D possibly TRBD1 on 6 matching bases. V gave up 4 bases and J gave up 0 bases, with 15 bases separating them. This CDR3 is built from 15 residues. Per germline, CDR1 DFQATT and CDR2 SNEGSKA (reference sequence). The CDR3 sequence is CSAMGAYGVNTEAFF. The CDR3 DNA follows: TGCAGTGCTATGGGGGCTTACGGGGTGAACACTGAAGCTTTCTTT.